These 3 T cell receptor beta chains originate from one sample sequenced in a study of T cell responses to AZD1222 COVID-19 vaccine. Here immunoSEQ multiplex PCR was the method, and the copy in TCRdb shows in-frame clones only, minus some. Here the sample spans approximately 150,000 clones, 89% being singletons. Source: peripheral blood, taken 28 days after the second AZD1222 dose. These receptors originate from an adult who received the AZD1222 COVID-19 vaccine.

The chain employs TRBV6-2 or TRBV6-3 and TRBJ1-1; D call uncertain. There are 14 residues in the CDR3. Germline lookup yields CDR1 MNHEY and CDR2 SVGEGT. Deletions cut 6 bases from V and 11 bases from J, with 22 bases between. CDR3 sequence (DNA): TGTGCCAGCAGCCCTATCTGGGGTGCACTGAATGCTTTCTTT. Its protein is CASSPIWGALNAFF.

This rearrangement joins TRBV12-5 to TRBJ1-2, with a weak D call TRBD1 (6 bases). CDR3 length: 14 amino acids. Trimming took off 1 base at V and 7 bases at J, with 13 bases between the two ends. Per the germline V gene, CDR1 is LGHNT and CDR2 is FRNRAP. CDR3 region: CASGLENREIGYTF. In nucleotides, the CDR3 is TGTGCTAGTGGTTTGGAAAACAGGGAAATTGGCTACACCTTC.

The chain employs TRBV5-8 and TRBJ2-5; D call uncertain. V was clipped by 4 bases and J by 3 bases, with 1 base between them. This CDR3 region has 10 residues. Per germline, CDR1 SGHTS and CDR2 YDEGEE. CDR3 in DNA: TGTGCCAGCAGCAAAGAGACCCAGTACTTC. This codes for CASSKETQYF. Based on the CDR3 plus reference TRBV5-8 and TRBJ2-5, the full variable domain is EAGVTQSPTHLIKTRGQQATLRCSPISGHTSVYWYQQALGLGLQFLLWYDEGEERNRGNFPPRFSGRQFPNYSSELNVNALELEDSALYLCASSKETQYFGPGTRLLVL.